The clone carrying this TCR beta chain was seen only a few times. The sample belongs to a study of blood T cells in healthy people across ages. Germline V CDR1 and CDR2: DFQATT, SNEGSKA (reference sequence). Unmatched junction bases numbered 10, after V lost 6 bases and J lost 5 bases. CDR3 size: 14 residues. A J-beta primer mix and a sample-barcoded 5' primer were used in a second PCR of roughly 6 to 12 cycles. TCRdb used MiXCR to reprocess the 5' RACE reads, holding one entry per CDR3 protein. Here the sample spans around 2 million distinct CDR3 sequences, roughly two fifths being singletons. Sequencing input: blood. The receptor was derived from a human donor in good health. The genes are TRBV20-1 and TRBJ2-7; 10 bases agree with TRBD2. CDR3 nucleotides: TGCAGTGCCCTACTAGCGGGGCGTTTGAACGAGCAGTACTTC. Translation: CSALLAGRLNEQYF.